The T cell receptor beta chain under discussion was sequenced for a study of T cells in tumors after PD-1 blockade. Study information: Each patient got pembrolizumab 200 mg every 3 weeks or cemiplimab 350 mg every 2 weeks.

Deletions cut 5 bases from V and 0 bases from J, with 4 bases between. The CDR3 runs to 11 residues. CDR1 is GTSNPN, CDR2 SVGIG, per germline (reference sequence). The table lists this clone with a few counts. Assay: immunoSEQ multiplex PCR; the TCRdb copy retains only in-frame clones and omits some. Here the sample spans tens of thousands of clones, under 80% being singletons. This chain joins TRBV30 and TRBJ1-2; D not resolved. The clonotype was recovered from a human donor with basal cell carcinoma. Specimen: PBMCs, collected after anti-PD-1 treatment. The CDR3 DNA is TGTGCCTGGCGTACTAACTATGGCTACACCTTC. Translated: CAWRTNYGYTF.